Below, 8 T cell receptor beta chains from the same sample are listed, as sequenced in a study of T cells in Graves' hyperthyroidism and ophthalmopathy. Authors of the study amplified TCR beta CDR3 regions from RNA transcripts. RT-PCR in the first round (using the HTBI primer set) targeted the TCR CDR3. TCRdb independently ran MiXCR on the multiplex PCR reads; one entry per CDR3 protein. The sample lists 300,000 to 400,000 distinct CDR3 sequences; around 14% were seen once. Specimen: blood. The source is a woman younger than 35 with Graves' hyperthyroidism.

This chain connects TRBV6-1 to TRBJ2-3; D ambiguous. The germline gives CDR1 MNHNS, CDR2 SASEGT. Trimming shortened V by 6 bases and J by 2 bases, and 9 bases separated the two germline ends. The CDR3 is made up of 13 amino acids. CDR3 amino acids: CASRWSPTDTQYF. The DNA for the CDR3 is TGTGCCAGCAGGTGGAGTCCCACAGATACGCAGTATTTT.

In its sample, this clonotype was seen many times. V and J are TRBV6-1 and TRBJ2-5; the match to TRBD1 covers 8 bases. CDR1 MNHNS and CDR2 SASEGT come from the germline V gene. V dropped 2 bases and J dropped 5; count of bases not matched to a gene: 4. This CDR3 region has 14 residues. In DNA form, the CDR3 reads TGTGCCAGCAGTGAACCAGGGGGCGAGGAGACCCAGTACTTC. Protein product: CASSEPGGEETQYF.

The sample holds many counts of this clonotype. The chain recombines TRBV2 with TRBJ1-1, with a weak D call TRBD1 (6 bases). The V end was cut by 7 bases, the J end by 5 bases, with 17 bases between. Germline V gives CDR1 SNHLY, CDR2 FYNNEI. The CDR3 extends over 14 amino acids. The CDR3 here is CASIEAGGGTEAFF. The CDR3 region has the DNA TGTGCCAGCATCGAGGCTGGGGGCGGGACTGAAGCTTTCTTT.

This clonotype was counted ten times or more. The chain employs TRBV11-2 and TRBJ2-4; D gene ambiguous. V gave up 2 bases and J gave up 6 bases, with 11 bases separating them. The CDR3 length is 14 residues. Germline V gene lookup returns CDR1 SGHAT and CDR2 FQNNGV. The CDR3 here is CASSLPDRLNIQYF. In DNA form, the CDR3 reads TGTGCCAGCAGCTTACCCGACCGTTTAAACATTCAGTACTTC.

This clonotype appeared many times. The chain carries TRBV4-2 and TRBJ2-1; tentatively, D is TRBD1 or TRBD2 (5 bases each). V was clipped by 0 bases and J by 2 bases, with 11 bases between them. CDR1 and CDR2 (germline): LGHNA, YNFKEQ. The CDR3 loop spans 16 amino acids. For the CDR3, the DNA is TGTGCCAGCAGCCAAGATGGGGGTGGGCCCTACAATGAGCAGTTCTTC. As protein: CASSQDGGGPYNEQFF.

Many counts were recorded for this clonotype. The chain joins TRBV4-1 to TRBJ2-2; a possible D gene is TRBD1 (6 bases). Germline lookup yields CDR1 MGHRA and CDR2 YSYEKL. This CDR3 has 15 amino acids. The V end lost 0 bases, the J end lost 8 bases, and 13 bases lay between the germline ends. CDR3 nucleotide sequence: TGCGCCAGCAGCCAAGAGTCCAGGGGCGCAGGGGAGCTGTTTTTT. Its translation is CASSQESRGAGELFF.

This clonotype was observed a few times. This rearrangement joins TRBV11-2 to TRBJ2-1, with D perhaps TRBD2 (5 bases). This CDR3 comprises 16 residues. Trimming removed 4 bases from V and 5 bases from J, with 18 bases in between. Germline loops: CDR1 SGHAT, CDR2 FQNNGV. The CDR3 nucleotides read TGTGCCAGCAGCTCGACTCGGGGTTCGTCGGACAATGAGCAGTTCTTC. It is translated as CASSSTRGSSDNEQFF. Full variable domain (missing parts from reference TRBV11-2 and TRBJ2-1): EAGVAQSPRYKIIEKRQSVAFWCNPISGHATLYWYQQILGQGPKLLIQFQNNGVVDDSQLPKDRFSAERLKGVDSTLKIQPAKLEDSAVYLCASSSTRGSSDNEQFFGPGTRLTVL.

This clonotype occurred many times. The rearrangement uses TRBV27 and TRBJ1-6, with D possibly TRBD1 on 6 matching bases. The V gene's germline CDR1 is MNHEY and CDR2 SMNVEV (reference sequence). V gave up 0 bases and J gave up 4 bases, with 10 bases separating them. The CDR3 runs to 16 residues. The CDR3 protein is CASSLSGGAYNSPLHF. CDR3 nucleotide sequence: TGTGCCAGCAGTTTATCCGGGGGGGCTTATAATTCACCCCTCCACTTT.